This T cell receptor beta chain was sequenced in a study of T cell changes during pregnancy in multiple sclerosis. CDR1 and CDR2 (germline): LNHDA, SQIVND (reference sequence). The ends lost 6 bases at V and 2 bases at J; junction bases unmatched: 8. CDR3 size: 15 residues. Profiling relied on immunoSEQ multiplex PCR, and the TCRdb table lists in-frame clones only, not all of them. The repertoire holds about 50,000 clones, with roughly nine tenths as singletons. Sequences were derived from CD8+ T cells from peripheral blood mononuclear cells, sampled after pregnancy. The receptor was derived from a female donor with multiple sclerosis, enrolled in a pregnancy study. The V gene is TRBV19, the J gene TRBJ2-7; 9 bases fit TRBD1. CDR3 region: CASSSRDREPYEQYF. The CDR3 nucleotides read TGTGCCAGTAGCTCCCGGGACAGGGAGCCCTACGAGCAGTACTTC.